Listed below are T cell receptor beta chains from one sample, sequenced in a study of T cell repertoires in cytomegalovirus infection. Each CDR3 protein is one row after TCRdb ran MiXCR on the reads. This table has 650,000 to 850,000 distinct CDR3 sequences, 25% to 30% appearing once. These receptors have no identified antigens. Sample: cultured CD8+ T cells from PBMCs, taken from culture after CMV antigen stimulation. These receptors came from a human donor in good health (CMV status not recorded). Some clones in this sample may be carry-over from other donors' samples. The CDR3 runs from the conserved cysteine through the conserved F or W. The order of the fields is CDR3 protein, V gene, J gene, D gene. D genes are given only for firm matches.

CASRGAQETQYF	TRBV6-5	TRBJ2-5	.
CASSLSGLAGYNEQFF	TRBV7-2	TRBJ2-1	TRBD2
CASSLMTGTNNEQFF	TRBV28	TRBJ2-1	TRBD1
CASSRENYGYTF	TRBV3-1	TRBJ1-2	.
CASSPLGGSYEQYF	TRBV7-2	TRBJ2-7	.
CASSSEFAGGRTDTQYF	TRBV11-1	TRBJ2-3	TRBD2
CASSYGADTGELFF	TRBV6-2/TRBV6-3	TRBJ2-2	.
CASSPWARVNEKLFF	TRBV7-8	TRBJ1-4	.
CASSLMSHTEAFF	TRBV12-3/TRBV12-4	TRBJ1-1	.
CASSLGGTEDNTEAFF	TRBV7-9	TRBJ1-1	TRBD1
CASSLEGQDGGGYTF	TRBV7-8	TRBJ1-2	.
CASSRDSHTSTQYF	TRBV7-9	TRBJ2-3	TRBD1
CTSSMTADSSYNEQFF	TRBV19	TRBJ2-1	.
CASSGLLPTSTDTQYF	TRBV5-6	TRBJ2-3	.
CASSLAVQDLLTLHF	TRBV5-6	TRBJ1-6	.
CASSLWARDQETQYF	TRBV7-9	TRBJ2-5	.
CASSLELQRADTQYF	TRBV11-2	TRBJ2-3	.
CASGPGRGYTF	TRBV12-5	TRBJ1-2	.
CASSLYDRPPYNEQFF	TRBV7-2	TRBJ2-1	.
CSASGQSNQPQHF	TRBV20-1	TRBJ1-5	.
CASSLEHRTSGGGLYNEQFF	TRBV7-8	TRBJ2-1	TRBD2
CASSEVAGVPTGELFF	TRBV25-1	TRBJ2-2	.
CASSLARHMNTEAFF	TRBV27	TRBJ1-1	.
CAIRTGDLGYEQFF	TRBV10-3	TRBJ2-1	.
CASSLGWGGTRNEQFF	TRBV12-3/TRBV12-4	TRBJ2-1	TRBD2
CASRPTSGASDTQYF	TRBV2	TRBJ2-3	TRBD2
CASSYLLTSGGTDTQYF	TRBV6-5	TRBJ2-3	TRBD2
CATSRAPPPQETQYF	TRBV15	TRBJ2-5	.
CASSFTSGWDTGELFF	TRBV11-2	TRBJ2-2	TRBD2
CASAPGGPDTQYF	TRBV19	TRBJ2-3	.
CASSLRLAGGPTETQYF	TRBV7-8	TRBJ2-5	TRBD2
CASSQDSSRTYEQYF	TRBV4-2	TRBJ2-7	.
CSARSLDGSGNTIYF	TRBV20-1	TRBJ1-3	.
CASRLGLGGTGELFF	TRBV5-6	TRBJ2-2	.
CASSQDSAYEQYF	TRBV6-1	TRBJ2-7	.
CASRGTDRNTEAFF	TRBV2	TRBJ1-1	.
CASSAPQYF	TRBV9	TRBJ2-3	.
CASSLDRTNYNEQFF	TRBV11-2	TRBJ2-1	TRBD1
CASSSMTGGTQYF	TRBV7-6	TRBJ2-5	TRBD1
CASSYSVGQGSHEQYF	TRBV6-5	TRBJ2-7	TRBD1
CASSPTWGGSPNTEAFF	TRBV7-2	TRBJ1-1	.
CASSLQGPTRDTEAFF	TRBV27	TRBJ1-1	.
CAISESLVGLNTIYF	TRBV10-3	TRBJ1-3	.
CASSPWDRRREVNTEAFF	TRBV11-2	TRBJ1-1	TRBD1
CASSLLQGASYNSPLHF	TRBV4-1	TRBJ1-6	TRBD1
CASSLTIPNRNEQFF	TRBV7-4	TRBJ2-1	.
CASSYPNSPYEQYF	TRBV7-9	TRBJ2-7	.
CASSFWQGYGYTF	TRBV12-3/TRBV12-4	TRBJ1-2	.
CASSSSAGGTDTQYF	TRBV7-9	TRBJ2-3	TRBD2
CASRTGGNTEAFF	TRBV6-2/TRBV6-3	TRBJ1-1	.
CASSLEEGSTGELFF	TRBV7-9	TRBJ2-2	.